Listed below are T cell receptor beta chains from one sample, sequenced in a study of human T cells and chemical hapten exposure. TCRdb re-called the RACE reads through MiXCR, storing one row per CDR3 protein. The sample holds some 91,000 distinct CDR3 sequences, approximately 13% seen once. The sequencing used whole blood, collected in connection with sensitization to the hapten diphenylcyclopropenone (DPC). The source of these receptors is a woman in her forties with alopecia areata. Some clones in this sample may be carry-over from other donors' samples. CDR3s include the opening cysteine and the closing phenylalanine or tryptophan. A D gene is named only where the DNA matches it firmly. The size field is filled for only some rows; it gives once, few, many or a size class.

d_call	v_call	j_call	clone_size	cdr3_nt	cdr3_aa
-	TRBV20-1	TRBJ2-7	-	TGCAGTGCCCCGTGGCGGCTGGGGGACGAGCAGTACTTC	CSAPWRLGDEQYF
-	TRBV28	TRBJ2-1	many	TGTGCCAGCAGTCCCGGGGACTACAATGAGCAGTTCTTC	CASSPGDYNEQFF
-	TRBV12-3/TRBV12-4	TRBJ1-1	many	TGTGCCAGCGGGGTGGGGCATGAAGCTTTCTTT	CASGVGHEAFF
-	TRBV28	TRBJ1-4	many	TGTGCCAGCCTCGAGATCCAGGGAGATGAAAAACTGTTTTTT	CASLEIQGDEKLFF
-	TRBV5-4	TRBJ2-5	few	TGTGCCAGCAGCCGACCGGGACACTCTCAAGAGACCCAGTACTTC	CASSRPGHSQETQYF
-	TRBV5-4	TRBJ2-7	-	TGTGCCAGCAGCTTGGGCGGACACTCCTACGAGCAGTACTTC	CASSLGGHSYEQYF
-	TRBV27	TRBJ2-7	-	TGTGCCAGCAGTTTTGACAGGCACTACGAGCAGTACTTC	CASSFDRHYEQYF
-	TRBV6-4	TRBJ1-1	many	TGTGCCAGCAGTGGGTCCCCCGGGAACACTGAAGCTTTCTTT	CASSGSPGNTEAFF
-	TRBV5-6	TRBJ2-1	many	TGTGCCAGCAGCTTGGGCGGGGCGCAGTTCTTC	CASSLGGAQFF
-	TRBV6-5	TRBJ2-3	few	TGTGCCAGCAGAGCCACTAGGGGGGGAGCAGATACGCAGTATTTT	CASRATRGGADTQYF
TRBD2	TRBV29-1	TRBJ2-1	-	TGCAGCGTAGGTGGGAGGCTAGCGGGAGGGCACAATGAGCAGTTCTTC	CSVGGRLAGGHNEQFF
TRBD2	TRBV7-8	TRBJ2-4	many	TGTGCCAGCAGCTTTCCCCTACGGACTAGCGGGACCGGGGGTAACATTCAGTACTTC	CASSFPLRTSGTGGNIQYF
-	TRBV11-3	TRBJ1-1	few	TGTGCCAGCAGCAGCCATGAGGGGGACCACACTGAAGCTTTCTTT	CASSSHEGDHTEAFF
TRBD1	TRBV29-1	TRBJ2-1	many	TGCAGCGTTGAAGATCGACAGGGGAGCTACAATGAGCAGTTCTTC	CSVEDRQGSYNEQFF
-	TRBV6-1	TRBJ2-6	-	TGTGCCAGCAGTGAGAGGGCGAGCTCTGGGGCCAACGTCCTGACTTTC	CASSERASSGANVLTF
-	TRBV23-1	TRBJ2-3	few	TGCGCCAGCACCGGGGGCACAGATACGCAGTATTTT	CASTGGTDTQYF
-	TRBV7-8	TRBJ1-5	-	TGTGCCAGCAGCTTATCCGGACGCCAGGGAGGGAGGAAGCCCCAGCATTTT	CASSLSGRQGGRKPQHF
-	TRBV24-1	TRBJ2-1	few	TGTGCCACCAGTGACTCTAGCGGACTCAGGGGGCATCATGAGCAGTTCTTC	CATSDSSGLRGHHEQFF
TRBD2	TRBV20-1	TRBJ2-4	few	TGCAGCCTAAGGACGCTAGCGGGCAATGCCAAAAACATTCAGTACTTC	CSLRTLAGNAKNIQYF
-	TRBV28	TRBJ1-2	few	TGTGCCAGCAGACTACGAAATGGCTACACCTTC	CASRLRNGYTF
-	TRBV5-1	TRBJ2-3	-	TGCGCCAGCAGCTTCTCGTCAGAGGATACGCAGTATTTT	CASSFSSEDTQYF
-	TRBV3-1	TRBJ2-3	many	TGTGCCAGCAGCAGTACGGGAGATACGCAGTATTTT	CASSSTGDTQYF
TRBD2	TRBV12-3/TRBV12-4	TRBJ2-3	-	TGTGCCAGCAGTTTCCCCGGACTAGCGGGGGACACAGATACGCAGTATTTT	CASSFPGLAGDTDTQYF
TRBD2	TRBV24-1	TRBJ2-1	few	TGTGCCACCAGTGATTTAGCTAGCGGGGGGTACAATGAGCAGTTCTTC	CATSDLASGGYNEQFF
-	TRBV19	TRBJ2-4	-	TGTGCCAGTAGAGTTGACGCGAGCAACATTCAGTACTTC	CASRVDASNIQYF
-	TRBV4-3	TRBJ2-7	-	TGCGCCAGCAGCCAAGGGCTCGAGCAGTACTTC	CASSQGLEQYF
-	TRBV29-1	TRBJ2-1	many	TGCAGCGTCGAGGGGTACCGGGAAACGTTCTTC	CSVEGYRETFF
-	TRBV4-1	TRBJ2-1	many	TGCGCCAGCAGCCAAGATTCGGACGCAACGGGGAATGAGCAGTTCTTC	CASSQDSDATGNEQFF
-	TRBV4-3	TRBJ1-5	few	TGCGCCAGCAGCCAGAACTCGGGTAGCAATCAGCCCCAGCATTTT	CASSQNSGSNQPQHF
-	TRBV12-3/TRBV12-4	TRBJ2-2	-	TGTGCCAGCAGTTTAGGCGGGCCGAACACCGGGGAGCTGTTTTTT	CASSLGGPNTGELFF
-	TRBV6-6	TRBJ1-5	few	TGTGCCAGCAGGCCCCCTTCTGGAAGCGATCAGCCCCAGCATTTT	CASRPPSGSDQPQHF
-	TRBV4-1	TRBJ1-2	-	TGCGCCAGCAGCCAAGGGTCAGGGCCAAACTATGGCTACACCTTC	CASSQGSGPNYGYTF
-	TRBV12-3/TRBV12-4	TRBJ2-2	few	TGTGCCAGCAGTTTTCAGGCGATCACCGGGGAGCTGTTTTTT	CASSFQAITGELFF
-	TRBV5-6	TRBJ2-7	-	TGTGCCAGCAGCTTGATCCGGCAGGGCAACGAGCAGTACTTC	CASSLIRQGNEQYF
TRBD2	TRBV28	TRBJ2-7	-	TGTGCCAGCAGTCCAGGGACTAGCGGAGCCTACGAGCAGTACTTC	CASSPGTSGAYEQYF
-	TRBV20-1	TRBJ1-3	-	TGCAGTGCTAGCGCACAGGGTATACCTGGAAACACCATATATTTT	CSASAQGIPGNTIYF
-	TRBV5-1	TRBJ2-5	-	TGCGCCAGCAGCTTAGGAGTACGCGGGGAAACGGAGACCCAGTACTTC	CASSLGVRGETETQYF
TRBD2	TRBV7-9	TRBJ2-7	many	TGTGCCAGCAGCGCTGGACTAGCTGTTGCCTACGAGCAGTACTTC	CASSAGLAVAYEQYF
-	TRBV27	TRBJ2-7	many	TGTGCCAGCAGTTTAAATCAGGTATCCTACGAGCAGTACTTC	CASSLNQVSYEQYF
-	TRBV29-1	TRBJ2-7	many	TGCAGCGTTGAGCCACTCCTCAGGGGAGCGGAGCAGTACTTC	CSVEPLLRGAEQYF
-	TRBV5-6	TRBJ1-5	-	TGTGCCAGCAGCCAGTGGGTGGAAGATCAGCCCCAGCATTTT	CASSQWVEDQPQHF
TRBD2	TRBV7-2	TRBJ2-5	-	TGTGCCAGCAGCTGGACTAGCGGGAGTGAGACCCAGTACTTC	CASSWTSGSETQYF
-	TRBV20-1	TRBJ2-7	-	TGCAGTGCTAGATCGGGACACGGCTTGGAGCAGTACTTC	CSARSGHGLEQYF
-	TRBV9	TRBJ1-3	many	TGTGCCAGCAGCGTAGCTCCCGGCTCTGGAAACACCATATATTTT	CASSVAPGSGNTIYF
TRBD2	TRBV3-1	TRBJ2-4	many	TGTGCCAGCAGCACTGGACTAGCGGGGGGCAAAAACATTCAGTACTTC	CASSTGLAGGKNIQYF